This T cell receptor (beta chain) comes out of a study of graft-versus-host responses after intestinal transplantation. From germline, CDR1 is MNHEY and CDR2 SVGAGI. The CDR3 has 15 residues. The junction had 6 bases not matched to a gene; V was cut back by 4 bases and J by 6 bases. Comments on this clone: Antigen: not known.

Only in-frame clones appear in the TCRdb table, and some are missing; sequencing was by immunoSEQ multiplex PCR. The sample has roughly 90,000 clones; about 88% are singletons. The specimen was unstimulated CD4+ T cells sorted from spleen or lymph node cells, collected before transplant. The chain combines TRBV6-5 with TRBJ1-5; 10 nucleotides match TRBD1. This TCR was recovered from a human donor who was the organ donor for an intestinal transplant. The CDR3 bases are TGTGCCAGCAGTTCAGACAGGGGGCGTAGTCAGCCCCAGCATTTT. Translation gives CASSSDRGRSQPQHF.